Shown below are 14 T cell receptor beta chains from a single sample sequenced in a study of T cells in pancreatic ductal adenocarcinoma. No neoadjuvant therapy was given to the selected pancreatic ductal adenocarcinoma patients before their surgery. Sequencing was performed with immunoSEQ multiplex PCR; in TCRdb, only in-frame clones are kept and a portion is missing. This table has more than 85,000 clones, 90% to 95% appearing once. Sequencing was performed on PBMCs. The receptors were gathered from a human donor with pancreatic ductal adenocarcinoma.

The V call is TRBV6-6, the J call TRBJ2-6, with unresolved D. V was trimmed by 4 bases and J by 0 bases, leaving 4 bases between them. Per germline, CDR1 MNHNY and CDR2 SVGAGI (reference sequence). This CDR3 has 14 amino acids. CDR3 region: CASSLNSGANVLTF. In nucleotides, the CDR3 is TGTGCCAGCAGTTTAAACTCTGGGGCCAACGTCCTGACTTTC.

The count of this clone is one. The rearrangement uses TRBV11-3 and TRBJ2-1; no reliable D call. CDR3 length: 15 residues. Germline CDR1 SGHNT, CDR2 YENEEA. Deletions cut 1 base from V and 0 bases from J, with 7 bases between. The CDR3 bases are TGTGCCAGCAGCTTAGGGTTTAGCTCCTACAATGAGCAGTTCTTC. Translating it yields CASSLGFSSYNEQFF. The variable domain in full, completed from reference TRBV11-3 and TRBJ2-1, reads EAGVVQSPRYKIIEKKQPVAFWCNPISGHNTLYWYLQNLGQGPELLIRYENEEAVDDSQLPKDRFSAERLKGVDSTLKIQPAELGDSAVYLCASSLGFSSYNEQFFGPGTRLTVL.

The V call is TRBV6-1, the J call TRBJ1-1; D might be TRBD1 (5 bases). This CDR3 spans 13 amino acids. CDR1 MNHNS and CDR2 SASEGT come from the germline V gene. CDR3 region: CARMGPANTEAFF. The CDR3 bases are TGTGCTCGCATGGGGCCTGCGAACACTGAAGCTTTCTTT.

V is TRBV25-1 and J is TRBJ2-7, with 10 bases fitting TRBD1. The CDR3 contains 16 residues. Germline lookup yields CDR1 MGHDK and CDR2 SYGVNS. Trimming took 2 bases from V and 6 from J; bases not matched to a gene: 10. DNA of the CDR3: TGTGCCAGCAGTGAAAGGGGGGGAGACAGGGGGCGCGAGCAGTACTTC. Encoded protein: CASSERGGDRGREQYF.

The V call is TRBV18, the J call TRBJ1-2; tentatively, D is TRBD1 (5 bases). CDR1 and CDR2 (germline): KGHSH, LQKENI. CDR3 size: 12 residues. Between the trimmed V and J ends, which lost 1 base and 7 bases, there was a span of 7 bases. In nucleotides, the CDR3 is TGTGCCAGCTCACCACAAGACAGTGGCTACACCTTC. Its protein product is CASSPQDSGYTF.

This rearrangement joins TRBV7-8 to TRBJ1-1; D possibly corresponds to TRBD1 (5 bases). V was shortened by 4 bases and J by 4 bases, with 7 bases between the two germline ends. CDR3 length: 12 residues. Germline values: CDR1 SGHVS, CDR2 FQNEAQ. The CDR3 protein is CASSWGGTEAFF. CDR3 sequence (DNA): TGTGCCAGCAGCTGGGGGGGCACTGAAGCTTTCTTT.

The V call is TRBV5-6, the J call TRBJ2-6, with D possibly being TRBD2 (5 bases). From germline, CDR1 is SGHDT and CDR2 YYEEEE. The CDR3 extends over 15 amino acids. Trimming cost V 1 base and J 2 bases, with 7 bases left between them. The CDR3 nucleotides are TGTGCCAGCAGCTTGTACGGGGCTGGGGCCAACGTCCTGACTTTC. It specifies CASSLYGAGANVLTF. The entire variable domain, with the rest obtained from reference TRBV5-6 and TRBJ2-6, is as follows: DAGVTQSPTHLIKTRGQQVTLRCSPKSGHDTVSWYQQALGQGPQFIFQYYEEEERQRGNFPDRFSGHQFPNYSSELNVNALLLGDSALYLCASSLYGAGANVLTFGAGSRLTVL.

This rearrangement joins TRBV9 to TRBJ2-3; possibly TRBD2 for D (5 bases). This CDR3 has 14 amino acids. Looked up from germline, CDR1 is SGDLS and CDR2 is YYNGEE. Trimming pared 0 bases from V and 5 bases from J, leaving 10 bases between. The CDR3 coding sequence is TGTGCCAGCAGCGTAGACGGAGCGGAAGATACGCAGTATTTT. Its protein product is CASSVDGAEDTQYF.

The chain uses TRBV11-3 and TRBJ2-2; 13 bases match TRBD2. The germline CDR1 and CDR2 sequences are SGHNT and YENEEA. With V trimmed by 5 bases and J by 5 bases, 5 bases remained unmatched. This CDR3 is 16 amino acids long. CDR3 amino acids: CASSIGLAGATGELFF. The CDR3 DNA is TGTGCCAGCAGCATAGGACTAGCGGGAGCAACCGGGGAGCTGTTTTTT.

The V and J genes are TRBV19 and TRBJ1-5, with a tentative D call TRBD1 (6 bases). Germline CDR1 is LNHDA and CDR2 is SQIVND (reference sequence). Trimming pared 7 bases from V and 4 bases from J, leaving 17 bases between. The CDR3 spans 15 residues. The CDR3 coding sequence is TGTGCCAGTAATCGGGCAGGGGCTAGTAATCAGCCCCAGCATTTT. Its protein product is CASNRAGASNQPQHF.

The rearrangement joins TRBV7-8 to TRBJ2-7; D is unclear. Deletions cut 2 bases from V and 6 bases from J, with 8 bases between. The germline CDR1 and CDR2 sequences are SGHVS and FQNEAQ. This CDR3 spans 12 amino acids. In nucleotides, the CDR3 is TGTGCCAGCAGCTTACCTCCGGGCGAGCAGTACTTC. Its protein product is CASSLPPGEQYF.

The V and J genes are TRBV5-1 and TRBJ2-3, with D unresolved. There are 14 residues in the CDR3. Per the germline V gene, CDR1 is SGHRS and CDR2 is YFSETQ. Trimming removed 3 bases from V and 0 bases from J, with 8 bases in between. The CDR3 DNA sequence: TGCGCCAGCAGCTCACGCCAGAGCACAGATACGCAGTATTTT. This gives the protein CASSSRQSTDTQYF.

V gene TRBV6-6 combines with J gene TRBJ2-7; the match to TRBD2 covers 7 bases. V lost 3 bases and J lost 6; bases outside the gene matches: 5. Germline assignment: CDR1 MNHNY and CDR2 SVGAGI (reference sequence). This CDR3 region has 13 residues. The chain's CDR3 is CASSYSGRGEQYF. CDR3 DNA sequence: TGTGCCAGCAGTTATTCAGGGAGGGGCGAGCAGTACTTC.

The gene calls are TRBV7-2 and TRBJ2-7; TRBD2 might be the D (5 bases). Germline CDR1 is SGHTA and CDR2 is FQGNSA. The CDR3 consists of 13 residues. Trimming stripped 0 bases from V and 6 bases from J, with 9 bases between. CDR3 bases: TGTGCCAGCAGCTTAGCGGGAGTTTCCGAGCAGTACTTC. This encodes CASSLAGVSEQYF.